The 25 T cell receptor beta chains listed next were all sequenced from one sample in a study of blood T cell repertoires in COVID-19. Method: immunoSEQ multiplex PCR; TCRdb's copy keeps in-frame clones and lacks some. Altogether some 100,000 clones are present, around 81% being singletons, with the ten largest covering about 4.1%. Sequenced: peripheral blood. Receptors were obtained from a human donor in a cohort sampled during active or convalescent COVID-19.

For the CDR3, the DNA is TGTGCCAGCAGTCCCGCTGGGGAGGGACGGAACTACGAGCAGTACTTC. Its protein is CASSPAGEGRNYEQYF. The J gene is TRBJ2-7, the V gene TRBV28; TRBD2 aligns across 7 bases. J lost 3 bases, V lost 5 bases, and 13 bases had no gene match. The CDR3 has 16 amino acids. Per germline, CDR1 MDHEN and CDR2 SYDVKM.

This chain connects TRBV29-1 to TRBJ2-3; tentatively, D is TRBD2 (5 bases). From germline, CDR1 is SQVTM and CDR2 ANQGSEA. V lost 5 bases to trimming and J lost 0 bases, with 9 bases between them. This CDR3 has 13 residues. This chain's CDR3 is CSVSSISTDTQYF. As DNA, the CDR3 is TGCAGCGTTTCTAGCATTAGCACAGATACGCAGTATTTT.

This rearrangement joins TRBV11-2 to TRBJ2-7, with 8 nucleotides matching TRBD1. Germline values: CDR1 SGHAT, CDR2 FQNNGV. The CDR3 has 15 amino acids. The V and J ends lost 0 bases and 1 base, in that order; junction bases with no gene match: 2. Here the CDR3 DNA reads TGTGCCAGCAGCTTAGATAGGACAGGGTCCTACGAGCAGTACTTC. Protein: CASSLDRTGSYEQYF. The whole variable domain, remainder taken from reference TRBV11-2 and TRBJ2-7, is EAGVAQSPRYKIIEKRQSVAFWCNPISGHATLYWYQQILGQGPKLLIQFQNNGVVDDSQLPKDRFSAERLKGVDSTLKIQPAKLEDSAVYLCASSLDRTGSYEQYFGPGTRLTVT.

The chain employs TRBV5-1 and TRBJ2-1; D gene uncertain. Germline V gene sequence: CDR1 SGHRS, CDR2 YFSETQ. The CDR3 consists of 13 residues. The germline V and J ends were trimmed by 0 bases and 4 bases, with 5 bases remaining between them. The CDR3 here is CASSLAIYNEQFF. The CDR3 nucleotides read TGCGCCAGCAGCTTGGCCATTTACAATGAGCAGTTCTTC.

This clone was seen a single time. The chain has TRBV19 and TRBJ2-2; 16 bases are a match to TRBD2. Looked up from germline, CDR1 is LNHDA and CDR2 is SQIVND (reference sequence). This CDR3 spans 18 amino acids. Trimming removed 5 bases from V and 4 bases from J; junction bases left unmatched: 7. The CDR3 reads CASSLGLAGGPSTGELFF. CDR3 DNA sequence: TGTGCCAGTAGTTTGGGACTAGCGGGAGGGCCTAGCACCGGGGAGCTGTTTTTT.

In the case of this clone: Sequence at one end of the junction differs from germline and may be a read error. The chain links TRBV12-3 or TRBV12-4 to TRBJ2-5, with a tentative D call TRBD2 (6 bases). The CDR3 has 13 amino acids. The CDR3 sequence: CASSLAFGETQYF. DNA for the CDR3: TGTGCCAGCAGTCTAGCGTTCGGGGAGACCCAGTACTTC.

This clone has just one count. The chain links TRBV27 to TRBJ2-5; D might be TRBD2 (6 bases). The CDR3 is 14 residues long. The ends were cut back, 5 bases at V and 6 bases at J, with 16 bases in the middle. The V gene's germline CDR1 is MNHEY and CDR2 SMNVEV (reference sequence). The CDR3 DNA reads as TGTGCCAGCAGTCCGTTTAGCGGTTGGAAGACCCAGTACTTC. The encoded protein is CASSPFSGWKTQYF.

The chain uses TRBV3-1 (or the pseudogene TRBV3-2) and TRBJ1-3, with no clear D. Deletions cut 3 bases from V and 5 bases from J, with 8 bases between. Germline values: CDR1 LGHDT, CDR2 YNNKEL (reference sequence). This CDR3 is built from 13 residues. Written as DNA, the CDR3 is TGTGCCAGCAGCCACCAGGCCAGAAACACCATATATTTT. As protein: CASSHQARNTIYF.

The rearrangement links TRBV9 to TRBJ2-7; 9 positions match TRBD2. From germline, CDR1 is SGDLS and CDR2 YYNGEE. V was pared by 0 bases and J by 0 bases, with 4 bases of the junction left unmatched. The CDR3 covers 16 residues. The CDR3 DNA reads as TGTGCCAGCAGCGTAGGGGCGGGGGGGAGCTCCTACGAGCAGTACTTC. This translates into CASSVGAGGSSYEQYF.

This clone was counted a few times. This sample includes further DNA sequences coding for the same CDR3. This chain connects TRBV6-5 to TRBJ1-2; tentative D call: TRBD1 (6 bases). CDR1 MNHEY and CDR2 SVGAGI come from the germline V gene. Trimming cost V 2 bases and J 1 base, with 14 bases left between them. This CDR3 has 16 amino acids. CDR3 nucleotides: TGTGCCAGCAGTTACAGAACAGGGACGAGTAACTATGGCTACACCTTC. Translating gives CASSYRTGTSNYGYTF.

The chain is built from TRBV28 and TRBJ1-1; D may be TRBD1 (6 bases). V was trimmed by 7 bases and J by 7 bases, leaving 19 bases between them. The CDR3 length is 14 residues. Per the germline V gene, CDR1 is MDHEN and CDR2 is SYDVKM. The CDR3: CASNRPRYRDEAFF. CDR3 in DNA: TGTGCCAGCAATCGGCCTCGGTACAGGGATGAAGCTTTCTTT.

The chain carries TRBV9 and TRBJ2-5; D possibly corresponds to TRBD1 (5 bases). From germline, CDR1 is SGDLS and CDR2 YYNGEE. V gave up 3 bases and J gave up 8 bases, with 17 bases separating them. There are 14 residues in the CDR3. The CDR3 region is CASSADTSLSTQYF. Written as DNA, the CDR3 is TGTGCCAGCAGCGCGGACACCTCCCTTAGTACCCAGTACTTC.

In its sample, this clone was seen once. The genes are TRBV11-2 and TRBJ2-7; 7 bases are shared with TRBD1. V shed 5 bases, J shed 12 bases, and the junction held 13 bases outside the gene matches. The CDR3 is 13 residues long. The germline CDR1 and CDR2 sequences are SGHAT and FQNNGV. The CDR3 sequence: CASSEPGTVFRYF. The CDR3 DNA reads TGTGCCAGCAGCGAACCAGGGACAGTATTTCGGTACTTC.

The chain employs TRBV3-1 (or the pseudogene TRBV3-2) and TRBJ1-5; TRBD1 matches 8 bases. Looked up from germline, CDR1 is LGHDT and CDR2 is YNNKEL (reference sequence). V shed 4 bases, J shed 2 bases, and the junction held 4 bases outside the gene matches. This CDR3 has 15 residues. The CDR3 region is CASSRQGTGNQPQHF. In nucleotides, the CDR3 is TGTGCCAGCAGCCGACAGGGGACGGGCAATCAGCCCCAGCATTTT.

This clone has a handful of counts. The gene calls are TRBV5-1 and TRBJ2-2; maybe TRBD2 (6 bases). The CDR3 contains 15 residues. CDR1 is SGHRS, CDR2 YFSETQ, per germline. Trimming left V 3 bases short and J 3 bases short, with 12 bases between. This CDR3 is CASSCDPGDTGELFF. CDR3 in DNA: TGCGCCAGCAGCTGCGATCCGGGGGACACCGGGGAGCTGTTTTTT.

The chain uses TRBV6-4 and TRBJ1-5, with 9 bases lining up with TRBD1. The CDR3 sequence is 13 residues long. Germline CDR1 and CDR2: MRHNA and SNTAGT. Trimming at V came to 4 bases and at J to 9 bases, leaving 4 bases not matched to a gene. CDR3: CASSVDRGGPQHF. In DNA, the CDR3 is TGTGCCAGCAGTGTCGACAGGGGGGGGCCCCAGCATTTT.

This clone was seen a few times. The chain recombines TRBV29-1 with TRBJ1-1; D call uncertain. CDR3 size: 11 residues. V dropped 4 bases and J dropped 11 bases, with 14 bases sitting between them. Per germline, CDR1 SQVTM and CDR2 ANQGSEA. The CDR3 protein is CSVGWANEAFF. CDR3 nucleotide sequence: TGCAGCGTTGGTTGGGCCAACGAGGCTTTCTTT.

This sequence joins TRBV4-3 and TRBJ2-1; 13 bases fit TRBD2. The length of the CDR3 is 18 residues. V lost 0 bases and J lost 5; bases outside the gene matches: 7. The V gene's germline CDR1 is LGHNA and CDR2 YSLEER. The CDR3, as DNA: TGCGCCAGCAGCCAAGATTGGACTAGCGGGGGCCCCAACAATGAGCAGTTCTTC. Encoded protein: CASSQDWTSGGPNNEQFF.

V and J are TRBV19 and TRBJ2-1, with D maybe TRBD2 (6 bases). This CDR3 has 15 residues. CDR1 is LNHDA, CDR2 SQIVND, per germline (reference sequence). V shed 10 bases and J shed 0 bases, with 16 bases lying between them. The CDR3 loop is CATRISGSSYNEQFF. CDR3 nucleotide sequence: TGTGCCACCCGCATTAGCGGAAGCTCCTACAATGAGCAGTTCTTC.

The CDR3 bases are TGCGCCAGCGCCGCTCGGGGAACGAATGAGCAGTTCTTC. This translates into CASAARGTNEQFF. This chain connects TRBV10-2 to TRBJ2-1, with a weak D call TRBD2 (5 bases). Germline V gene lookup returns CDR1 WSHSY and CDR2 SAAADI. This CDR3 region has 13 residues. V dropped 8 bases and J dropped 7 bases, with 15 bases sitting between them.

The gene calls are TRBV21-1 and TRBJ1-6. TRBV21-1 is an annotated pseudogene. The CDR3 runs to 17 residues. The CDR3 sequence: CASKGEARRSTTSPLHF. DNA for the CDR3: TGTGCCAGCAAGGGAGAGGCGCGGAGGTCCACAACTTCACCCCTCCACTTT.

This clone appeared once. The chain is built from TRBV28 and TRBJ2-2, with 7 bases matching TRBD1. Germline CDR1 and CDR2: MDHEN and SYDVKM. V gave up 4 bases and J gave up 1 base; unmatched junction bases: 3. The CDR3 is 15 residues long. CDR3 protein: CASSSGQMNTGELFF. The CDR3 coding sequence is TGTGCCAGCAGTTCGGGACAGATGAACACCGGGGAGCTGTTTTTT.

The chain links TRBV11-2 to TRBJ2-1; D is perhaps TRBD2 (5 bases). Germline V gene sequence: CDR1 SGHAT, CDR2 FQNNGV. Trimming cost V 5 bases and J 10 bases, with 15 bases left between them. This CDR3 is 13 amino acids long. The CDR3 DNA reads as TGTGCCAGCAGCGCGACCGGACGGAGGGAGCAGTTCTTC. This codes for CASSATGRREQFF.

The V and J genes are TRBV19 and TRBJ2-2; D remains ambiguous. The ends were cut back, 7 bases at V and 3 bases at J, with 15 bases in the middle. Germline CDR1 and CDR2: LNHDA and SQIVND (reference sequence). This CDR3 region has 15 residues. CDR3 sequence reads: CASTRSPPYTGELFF. CDR3 sequence (DNA): TGTGCCAGTACGCGGAGTCCCCCGTACACCGGGGAGCTGTTTTTT.

V usage is TRBV3-1 (or the pseudogene TRBV3-2) and J usage is TRBJ1-2, with TRBD1 matching 7 bases. Per the germline V gene, CDR1 is LGHDT and CDR2 is YNNKEL (reference sequence). The V gene end was trimmed by 2 bases and the J gene end by 8 bases; junction bases not matched to a gene: 2. CDR3 length equals 12 residues. The CDR3 bases are TGTGCCAGCAGCCAACGGGACAGAGGCTACACCTTC. Its translation: CASSQRDRGYTF.